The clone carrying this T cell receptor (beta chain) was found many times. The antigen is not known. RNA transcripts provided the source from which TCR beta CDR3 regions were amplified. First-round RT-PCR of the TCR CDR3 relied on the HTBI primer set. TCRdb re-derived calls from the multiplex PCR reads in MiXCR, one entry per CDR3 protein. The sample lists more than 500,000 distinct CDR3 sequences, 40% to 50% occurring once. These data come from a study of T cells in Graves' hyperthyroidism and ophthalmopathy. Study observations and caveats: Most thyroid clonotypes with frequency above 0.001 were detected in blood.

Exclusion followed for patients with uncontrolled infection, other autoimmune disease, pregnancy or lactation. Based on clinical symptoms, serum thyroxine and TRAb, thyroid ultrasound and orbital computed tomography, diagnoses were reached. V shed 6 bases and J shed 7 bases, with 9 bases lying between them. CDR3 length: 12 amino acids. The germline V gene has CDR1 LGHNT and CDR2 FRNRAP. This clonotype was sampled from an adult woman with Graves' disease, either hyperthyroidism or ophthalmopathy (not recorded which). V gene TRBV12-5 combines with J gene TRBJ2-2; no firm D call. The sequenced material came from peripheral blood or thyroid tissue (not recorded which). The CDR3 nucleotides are TGTGCTAGTGGACCCTTCGACGGGGAGCTGTTTTTT. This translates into CASGPFDGELFF.